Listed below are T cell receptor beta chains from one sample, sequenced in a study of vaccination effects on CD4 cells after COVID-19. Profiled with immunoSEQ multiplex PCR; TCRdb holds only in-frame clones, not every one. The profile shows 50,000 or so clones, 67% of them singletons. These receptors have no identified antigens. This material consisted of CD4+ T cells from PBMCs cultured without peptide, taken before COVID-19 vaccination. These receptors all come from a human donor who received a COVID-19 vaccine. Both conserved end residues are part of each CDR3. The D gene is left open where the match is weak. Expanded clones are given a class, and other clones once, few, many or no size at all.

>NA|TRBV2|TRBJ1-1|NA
CASIPQGNTEAFF
TGTGCCAGCATTCCTCAGGGGAACACTGAAGCTTTCTTT
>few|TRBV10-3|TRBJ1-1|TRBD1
CAISTRTGGTEAFF
TGTGCCATCAGCACCAGGACAGGGGGGACTGAAGCTTTCTTT
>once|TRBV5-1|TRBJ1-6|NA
CASSLQGAGGKSPLHF
TGCGCCAGCAGCTTACAGGGTGCAGGCGGAAAGTCACCCCTCCACTTT
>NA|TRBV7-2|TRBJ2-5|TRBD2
CASSLAGTSPGTQYF
TGTGCCAGCAGCTTAGCAGGGACTAGCCCTGGGACCCAGTACTTC
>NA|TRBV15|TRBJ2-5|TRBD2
CATSPSEAGGGETQYF
TGTGCCACCAGCCCCTCTGAGGCGGGGGGCGGGGAGACCCAGTACTTC
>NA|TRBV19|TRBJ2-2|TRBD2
CASSSWTSFMGGELFF
TGTGCCAGTAGTTCCTGGACTAGCTTCATGGGCGGGGAGCTGTTTTTT
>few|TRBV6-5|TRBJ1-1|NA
CASSYRLGTGAFF
TGTGCCAGCAGTTACAGATTGGGGACGGGTGCTTTCTTT
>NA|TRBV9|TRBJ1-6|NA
CASSVTVSYNSPLHF
TGTGCCAGCAGCGTAACGGTCTCCTATAATTCACCCCTCCACTTT
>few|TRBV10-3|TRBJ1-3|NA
CAISESVFSGNTIYF
TGTGCCATCAGTGAGTCGGTCTTCTCTGGAAACACCATATATTTT
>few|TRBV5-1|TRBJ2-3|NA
CASSLASTGTDTQYF
TGCGCCAGCAGCTTGGCCTCTACAGGGACAGATACGCAGTATTTT
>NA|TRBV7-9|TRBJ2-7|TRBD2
CASSFSGRGGYEQYF
TGTGCCAGCAGCTTCAGCGGGAGGGGGGGGTACGAGCAGTACTTC
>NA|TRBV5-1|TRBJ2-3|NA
CASSLEDTQYF
TGCGCCAGCAGCTTGGAAGATACGCAGTATTTT
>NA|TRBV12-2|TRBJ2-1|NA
CASRLCGGADEQFF
TGTGCAAGTCGCTTATGCGGGGGGGCAGATGAGCAGTTCTTC
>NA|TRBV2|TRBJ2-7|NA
CASSEETGVIYEQYF
TGTGCCAGCAGTGAAGAGACAGGAGTGATCTACGAGCAGTACTTC